The T cell receptor beta chain under discussion was sequenced for a study of blood T cell repertoires in COVID-19. Study-wide context: The United States, Italy and Spain were the sources of the acute and convalescent COVID-19 samples.

The CDR3 is made up of 13 amino acids. With 3 bases removed from V and 2 bases from J, the gap between germline ends came to 7 bases. Germline CDR1 is KGHSH and CDR2 is LQKENI. As originally analysed: Nucleated cell counts were estimated from reference gene primer amplification. TCRdb's table, derived via immunoSEQ multiplex PCR, lists solely in-frame clones and lacks some. The V and J calls and the clone size are those of that table, but D and trimming were determined from the DNA. This sample yields around 300,000 clones, of which approximately 85% are seen a single time; 11% belongs to the top ten.

This TCR came from a woman aged 65 to 85 with acute or convalescent COVID-19. This chain connects TRBV18 to TRBJ2-5, with D hard to call. Sample: peripheral blood. CDR3 amino acids: CASSPPTQETQYF. The CDR3 coding sequence is TGTGCCAGCTCACCCCCCACACAAGAGACCCAGTACTTC.